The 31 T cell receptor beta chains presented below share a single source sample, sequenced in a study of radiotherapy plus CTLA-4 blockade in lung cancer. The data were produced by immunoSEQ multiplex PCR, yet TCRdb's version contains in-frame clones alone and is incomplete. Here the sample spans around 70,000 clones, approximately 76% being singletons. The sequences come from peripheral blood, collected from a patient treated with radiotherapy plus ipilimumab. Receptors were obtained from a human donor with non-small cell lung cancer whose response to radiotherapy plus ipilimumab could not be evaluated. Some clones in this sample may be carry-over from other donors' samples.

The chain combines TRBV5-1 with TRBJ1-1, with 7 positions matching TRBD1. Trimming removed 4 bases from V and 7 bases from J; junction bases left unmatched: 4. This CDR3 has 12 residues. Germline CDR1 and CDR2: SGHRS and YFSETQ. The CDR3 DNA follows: TGCGCCAGCAGCCTACAGGGGATTGAAGCTTTCTTT. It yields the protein CASSLQGIEAFF. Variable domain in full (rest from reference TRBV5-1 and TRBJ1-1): KAGVTQTPRYLIKTRGQQVTLSCSPISGHRSVSWYQQTPGQGLQFLFEYFSETQRNKGNFPGRFSGRQFSNSRSEMNVSTLELGDSALYLCASSLQGIEAFFGQGTRLTVV.

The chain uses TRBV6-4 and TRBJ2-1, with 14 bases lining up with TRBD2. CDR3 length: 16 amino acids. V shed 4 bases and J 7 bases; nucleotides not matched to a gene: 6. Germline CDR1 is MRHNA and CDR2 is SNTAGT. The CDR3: CASSALTSGGANEQFF. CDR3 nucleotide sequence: TGTGCCAGCAGTGCCCTGACTAGCGGGGGGGCGAATGAGCAGTTCTTC.

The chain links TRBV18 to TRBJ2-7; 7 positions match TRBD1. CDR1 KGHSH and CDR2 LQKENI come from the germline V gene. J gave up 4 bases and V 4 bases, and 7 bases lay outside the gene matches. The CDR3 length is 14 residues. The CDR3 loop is CASSRTGTRYEQYF. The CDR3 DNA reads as TGTGCCAGCTCACGGACAGGTACCCGGTACGAGCAGTACTTC.

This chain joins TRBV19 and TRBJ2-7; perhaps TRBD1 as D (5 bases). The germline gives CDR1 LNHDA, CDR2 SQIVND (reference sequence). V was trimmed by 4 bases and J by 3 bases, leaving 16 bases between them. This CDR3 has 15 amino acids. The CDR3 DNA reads TGTGCCAGTAGTAGGGGTTTCACAGGCAGCTACGAGCAGTACTTC. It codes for CASSRGFTGSYEQYF.

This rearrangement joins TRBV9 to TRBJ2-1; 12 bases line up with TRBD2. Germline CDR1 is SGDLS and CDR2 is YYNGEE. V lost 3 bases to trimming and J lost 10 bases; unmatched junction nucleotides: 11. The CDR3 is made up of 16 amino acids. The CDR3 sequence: CASSGRASGGAGEQFF. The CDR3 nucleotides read TGTGCCAGCAGCGGACGGGCTAGCGGGGGGGCAGGGGAGCAGTTCTTC.

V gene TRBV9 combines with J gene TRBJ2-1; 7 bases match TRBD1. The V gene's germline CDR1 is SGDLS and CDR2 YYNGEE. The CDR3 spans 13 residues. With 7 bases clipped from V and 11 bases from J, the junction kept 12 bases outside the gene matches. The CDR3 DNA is TGTGCCAGCGAACGGACAGGCGTAATGCAGCAGTTCTTC. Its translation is CASERTGVMQQFF.

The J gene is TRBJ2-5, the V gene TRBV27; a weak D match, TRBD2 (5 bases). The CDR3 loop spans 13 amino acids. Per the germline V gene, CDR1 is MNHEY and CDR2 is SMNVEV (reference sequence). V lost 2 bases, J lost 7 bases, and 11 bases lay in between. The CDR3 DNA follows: TGTGCCAGCAGTTTAAACGGGGAATCGACCCAGTACTTC. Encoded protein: CASSLNGESTQYF.

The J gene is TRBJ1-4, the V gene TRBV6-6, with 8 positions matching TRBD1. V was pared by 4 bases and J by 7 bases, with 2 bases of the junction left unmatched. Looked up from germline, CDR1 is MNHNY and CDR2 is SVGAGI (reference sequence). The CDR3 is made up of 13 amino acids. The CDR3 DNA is TGTGCCAGCAGTTTCGGGACAGGTGAAAAACTGTTTTTT. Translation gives CASSFGTGEKLFF.

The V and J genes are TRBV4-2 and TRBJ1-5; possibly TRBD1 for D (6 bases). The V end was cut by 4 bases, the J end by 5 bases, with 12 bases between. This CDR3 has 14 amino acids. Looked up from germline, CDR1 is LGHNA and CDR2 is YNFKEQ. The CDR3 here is CASSRGGGDQPQHF. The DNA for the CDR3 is TGTGCCAGCAGCCGAGGGGGAGGGGATCAGCCCCAGCATTTT.

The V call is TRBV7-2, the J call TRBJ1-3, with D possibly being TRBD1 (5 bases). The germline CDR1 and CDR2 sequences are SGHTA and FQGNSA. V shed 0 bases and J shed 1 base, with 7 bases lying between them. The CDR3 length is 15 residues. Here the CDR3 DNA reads TGTGCCAGCAGCTTAGCCGGACAATCTGGAAACACCATATATTTT. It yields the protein CASSLAGQSGNTIYF. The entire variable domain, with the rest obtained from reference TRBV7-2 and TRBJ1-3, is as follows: GAGVSQSPSNKVTEKGKDVELRCDPISGHTALYWYRQSLGQGLEFLIYFQGNSAPDKSGLPSDRFSAERTGGSVSTLTIQRTQQEDSAVYLCASSLAGQSGNTIYFGEGSWLTVV.

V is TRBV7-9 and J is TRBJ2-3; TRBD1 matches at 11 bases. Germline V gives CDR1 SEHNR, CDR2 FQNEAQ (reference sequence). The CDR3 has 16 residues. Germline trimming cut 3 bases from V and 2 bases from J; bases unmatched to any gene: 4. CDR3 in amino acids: CASSFWTGGYTDTQYF. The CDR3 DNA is TGTGCCAGCAGCTTCTGGACAGGGGGCTACACAGATACGCAGTATTTT.

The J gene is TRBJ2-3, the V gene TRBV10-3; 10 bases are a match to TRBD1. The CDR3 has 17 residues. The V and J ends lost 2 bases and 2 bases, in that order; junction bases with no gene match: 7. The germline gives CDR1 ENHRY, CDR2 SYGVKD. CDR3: CAISEADRGWATDTQYF. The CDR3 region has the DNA TGTGCCATCAGTGAGGCGGACAGGGGGTGGGCCACAGATACGCAGTATTTT.

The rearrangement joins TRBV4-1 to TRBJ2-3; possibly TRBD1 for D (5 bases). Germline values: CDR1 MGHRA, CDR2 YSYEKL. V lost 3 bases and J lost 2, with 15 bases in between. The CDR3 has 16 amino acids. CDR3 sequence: CASSHGNSGFTDTQYF. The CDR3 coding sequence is TGCGCCAGCAGCCATGGGAACTCAGGGTTCACAGATACGCAGTATTTT.

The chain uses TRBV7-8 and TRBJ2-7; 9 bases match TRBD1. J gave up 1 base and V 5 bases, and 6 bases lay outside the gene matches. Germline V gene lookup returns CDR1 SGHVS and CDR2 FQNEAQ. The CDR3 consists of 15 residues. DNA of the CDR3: TGTGCCAGCAGCATCACAGGGGGCCTGTCCTACGAGCAGTACTTC. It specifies CASSITGGLSYEQYF.

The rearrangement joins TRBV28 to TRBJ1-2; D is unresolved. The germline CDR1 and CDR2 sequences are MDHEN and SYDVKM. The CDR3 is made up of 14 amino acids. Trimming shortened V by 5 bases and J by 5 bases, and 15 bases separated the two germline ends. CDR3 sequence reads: CASSATPPNYGYTF. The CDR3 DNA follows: TGTGCCAGCAGTGCCACACCTCCCAATTATGGCTACACCTTC.

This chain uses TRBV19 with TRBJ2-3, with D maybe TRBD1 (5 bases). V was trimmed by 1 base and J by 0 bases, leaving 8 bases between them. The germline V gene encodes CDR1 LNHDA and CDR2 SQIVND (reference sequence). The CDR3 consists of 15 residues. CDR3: CASSIAQVSTDTQYF. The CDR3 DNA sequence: TGTGCCAGTAGTATAGCACAGGTTAGCACAGATACGCAGTATTTT.

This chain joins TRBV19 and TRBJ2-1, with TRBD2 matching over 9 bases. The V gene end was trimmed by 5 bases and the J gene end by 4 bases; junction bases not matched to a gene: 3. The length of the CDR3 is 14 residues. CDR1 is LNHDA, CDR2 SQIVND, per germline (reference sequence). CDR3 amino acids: CASSALAGYNEQFF. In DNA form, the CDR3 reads TGTGCCAGTAGTGCTCTAGCGGGGTACAATGAGCAGTTCTTC.

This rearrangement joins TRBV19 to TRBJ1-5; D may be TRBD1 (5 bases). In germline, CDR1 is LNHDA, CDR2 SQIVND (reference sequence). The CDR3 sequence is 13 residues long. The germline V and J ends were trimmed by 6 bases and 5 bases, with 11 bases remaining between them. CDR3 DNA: TGTGCCAGTAGCTCAGGGTCCCATCAGCCCCAGCATTTT. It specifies CASSSGSHQPQHF.

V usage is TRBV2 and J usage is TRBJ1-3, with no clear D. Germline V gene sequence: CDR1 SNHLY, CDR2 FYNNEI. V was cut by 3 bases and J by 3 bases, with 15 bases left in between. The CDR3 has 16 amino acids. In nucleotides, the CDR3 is TGTGCCAGCAGTGAGGGCTACCGAGACGGTGGAAACACCATATATTTT. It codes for CASSEGYRDGGNTIYF.

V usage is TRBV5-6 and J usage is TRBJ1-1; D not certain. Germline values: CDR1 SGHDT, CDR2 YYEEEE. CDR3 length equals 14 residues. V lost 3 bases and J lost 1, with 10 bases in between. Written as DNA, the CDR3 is TGTGCCAGCAGCTCCAATGTCCCGAACACTGAAGCTTTCTTT. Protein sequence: CASSSNVPNTEAFF.

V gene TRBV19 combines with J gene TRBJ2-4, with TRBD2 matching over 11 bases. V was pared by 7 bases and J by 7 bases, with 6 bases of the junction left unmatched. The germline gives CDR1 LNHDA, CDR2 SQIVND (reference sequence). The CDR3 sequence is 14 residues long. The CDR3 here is CASTLAGGRNIQYF. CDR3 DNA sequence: TGTGCCAGTACTTTAGCGGGGGGGCGGAACATTCAGTACTTC. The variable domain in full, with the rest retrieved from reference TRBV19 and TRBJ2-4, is DGGITQSPKYLFRKEGQNVTLSCEQNLNHDAMYWYRQDPGQGLRLIYYSQIVNDFQKGDIAEGYSVSREKKESFPLTVTSAQKNPTAFYLCASTLAGGRNIQYFGAGTRLSVL.

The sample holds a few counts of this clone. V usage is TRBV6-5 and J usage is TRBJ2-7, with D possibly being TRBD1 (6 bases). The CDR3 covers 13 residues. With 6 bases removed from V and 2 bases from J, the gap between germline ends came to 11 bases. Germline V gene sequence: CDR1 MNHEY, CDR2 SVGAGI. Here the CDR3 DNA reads TGTGCCAGCAGCGAGGGACAAGCCTACGAGCAGTACTTC. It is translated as CASSEGQAYEQYF.

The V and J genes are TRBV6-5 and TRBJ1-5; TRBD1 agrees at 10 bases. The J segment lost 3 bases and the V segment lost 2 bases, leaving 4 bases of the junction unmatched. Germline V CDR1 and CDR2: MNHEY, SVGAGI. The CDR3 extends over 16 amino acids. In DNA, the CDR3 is TGTGCCAGCAGTTACAGACAGGGGGCGAACAATCAGCCCCAGCATTTT. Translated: CASSYRQGANNQPQHF.

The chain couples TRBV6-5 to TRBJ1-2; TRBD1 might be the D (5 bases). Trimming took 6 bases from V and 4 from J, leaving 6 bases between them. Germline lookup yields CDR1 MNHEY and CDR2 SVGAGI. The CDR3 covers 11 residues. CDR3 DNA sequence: TGTGCCAGCAGCACAGGCTATGGCTACACCTTC. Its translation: CASSTGYGYTF.

CDR3 coding DNA: TGCGCCAGCAGCTTGGAGGGTTCTGGCAGGGTTCATCCTTTCTTT. It translates to CASSLEGSGRVHPFF. This chain links TRBV5-1 with TRBJ1-1; maybe TRBD1 (5 bases). The CDR3 runs to 15 residues. Trimming cost V 0 bases and J 12 bases, with 21 bases left between them. Germline V lookup: CDR1 SGHRS, CDR2 YFSETQ.

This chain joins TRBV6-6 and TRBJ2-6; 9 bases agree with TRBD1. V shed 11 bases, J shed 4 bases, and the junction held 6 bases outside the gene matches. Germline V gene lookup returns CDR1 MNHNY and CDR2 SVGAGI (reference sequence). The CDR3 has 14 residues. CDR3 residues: CACTGGSGANVLTF. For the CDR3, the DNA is TGTGCCTGCACAGGGGGCTCAGGGGCCAACGTCCTGACTTTC.

The CDR3 DNA reads as TGTGCCAGTAGCTCCGGGACAGGACGCAATCAGCCCCAGCATTTT. It yields the protein CASSSGTGRNQPQHF. The J gene is TRBJ1-5, the V gene TRBV19, with 8 bases matching TRBD1. CDR3 length: 15 residues. V lost 6 bases, J lost 2 bases, and 6 bases stayed unmatched. Germline V CDR1 and CDR2: LNHDA, SQIVND (reference sequence). Full variable domain (missing parts from reference TRBV19 and TRBJ1-5): DGGITQSPKYLFRKEGQNVTLSCEQNLNHDAMYWYRQDPGQGLRLIYYSQIVNDFQKGDIAEGYSVSREKKESFPLTVTSAQKNPTAFYLCASSSGTGRNQPQHFGDGTRLSIL.

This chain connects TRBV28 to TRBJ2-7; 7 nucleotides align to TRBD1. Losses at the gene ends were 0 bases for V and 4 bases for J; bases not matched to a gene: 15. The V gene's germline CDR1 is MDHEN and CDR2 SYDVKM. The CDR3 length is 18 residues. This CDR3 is CASSLWKRQGVILYEQYF. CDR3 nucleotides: TGTGCCAGCAGTTTATGGAAACGACAGGGCGTAATCTTGTACGAGCAGTACTTC.

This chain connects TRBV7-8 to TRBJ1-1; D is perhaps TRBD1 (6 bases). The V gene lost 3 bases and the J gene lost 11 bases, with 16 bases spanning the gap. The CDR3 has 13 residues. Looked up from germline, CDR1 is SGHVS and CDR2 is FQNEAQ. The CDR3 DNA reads TGTGCCAGCAGCTTCGACAGGTTCCGTCCGGCTTTCTTT. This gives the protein CASSFDRFRPAFF.

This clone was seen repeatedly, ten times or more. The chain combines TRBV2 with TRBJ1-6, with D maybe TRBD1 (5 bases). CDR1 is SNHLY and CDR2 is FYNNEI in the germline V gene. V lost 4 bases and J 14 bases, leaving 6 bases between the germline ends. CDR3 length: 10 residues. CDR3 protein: CASSGQSLHF. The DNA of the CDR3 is TGTGCCAGCAGTGGACAGTCCCTCCACTTT. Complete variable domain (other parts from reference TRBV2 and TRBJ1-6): EPEVTQTPSHQVTQMGQEVILRCVPISNHLYFYWYRQILGQKVEFLVSFYNNEISEKSEIFDDQFSVERPDGSNFTLKIRSTKLEDSAMYFCASSGQSLHFGNGTRLTVT.

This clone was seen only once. CDR3 sequence (DNA): TGTGCCAGCAGCTTGTCGGACAGCTACCTCTACGAGCAGTACTTC. It is translated as CASSLSDSYLYEQYF. The chain has TRBV5-6 and TRBJ2-7, with TRBD1 as a possible D gene (6 bases). Germline V gene data show CDR1 as SGHDT and CDR2 as YYEEEE. This CDR3 is 15 amino acids long. Between the trimmed V and J ends, which lost 1 base and 3 bases, there was a span of 14 bases.